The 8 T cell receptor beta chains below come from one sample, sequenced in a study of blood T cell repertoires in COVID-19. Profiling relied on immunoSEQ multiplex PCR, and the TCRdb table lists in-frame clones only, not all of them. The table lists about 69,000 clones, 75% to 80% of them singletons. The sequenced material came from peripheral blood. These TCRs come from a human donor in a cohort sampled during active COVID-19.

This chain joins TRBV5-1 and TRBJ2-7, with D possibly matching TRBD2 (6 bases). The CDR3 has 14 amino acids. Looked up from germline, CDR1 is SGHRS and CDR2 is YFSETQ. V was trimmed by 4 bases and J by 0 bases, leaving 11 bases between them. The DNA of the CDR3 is TGCGCCAGCAGCCCGGGACTTCCCTCCTACGAGCAGTACTTC. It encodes CASSPGLPSYEQYF.

The CDR3 nucleotides read TGTGCCAGTAGTGGGGGAAAGGACAGCTCCTACAATGAGCAGTTCTTC. It yields the protein CASSGGKDSSYNEQFF. The chain has TRBV19 and TRBJ2-1; TRBD1 is a possible D gene (6 bases). V shed 5 bases and J shed 0 bases, with 14 bases lying between them. The CDR3 extends over 16 amino acids. Germline V gene lookup returns CDR1 LNHDA and CDR2 SQIVND (reference sequence).

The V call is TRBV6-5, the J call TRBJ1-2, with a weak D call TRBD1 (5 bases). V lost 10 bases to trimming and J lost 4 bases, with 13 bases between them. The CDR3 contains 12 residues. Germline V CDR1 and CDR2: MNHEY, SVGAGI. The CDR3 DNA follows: TGTGCCACAAGGGGTACAGGCTATGGCTACACCTTC. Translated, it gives CATRGTGYGYTF.

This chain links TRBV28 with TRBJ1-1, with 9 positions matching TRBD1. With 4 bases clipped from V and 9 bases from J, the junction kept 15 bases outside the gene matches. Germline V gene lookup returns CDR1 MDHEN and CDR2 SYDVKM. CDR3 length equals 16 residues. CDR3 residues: CASSSHQSGQGQKAFF. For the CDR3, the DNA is TGTGCCAGCAGTTCCCATCAATCGGGACAGGGACAAAAAGCTTTCTTT. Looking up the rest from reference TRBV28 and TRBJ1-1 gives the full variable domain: DVKVTQSSRYLVKRTGEKVFLECVQDMDHENMFWYRQDPGLGLRLIYFSYDVKMKEKGDIPEGYSVSREKKERFSLILESASTNQTSMYLCASSSHQSGQGQKAFFGQGTRLTVV.

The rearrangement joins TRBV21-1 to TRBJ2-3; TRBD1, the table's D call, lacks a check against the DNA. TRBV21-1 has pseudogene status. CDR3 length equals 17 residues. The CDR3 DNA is TGTGCCAGCAGCAAAGCCAGACAGGGGACTAGCACAGATACGCAGTATTTT. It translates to CASSKARQGTSTDTQYF.

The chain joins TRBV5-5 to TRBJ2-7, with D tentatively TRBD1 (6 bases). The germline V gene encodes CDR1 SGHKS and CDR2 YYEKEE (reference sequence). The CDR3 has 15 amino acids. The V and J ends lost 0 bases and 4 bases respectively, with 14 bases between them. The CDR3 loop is CASSLEGQGSYEQYF. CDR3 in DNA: TGTGCCAGCAGCTTGGAGGGCCAGGGGTCATACGAGCAGTACTTC.

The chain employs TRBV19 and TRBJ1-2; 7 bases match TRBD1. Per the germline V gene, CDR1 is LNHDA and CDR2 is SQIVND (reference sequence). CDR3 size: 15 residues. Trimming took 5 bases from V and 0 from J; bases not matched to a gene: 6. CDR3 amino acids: CASSSGQGANYGYTF. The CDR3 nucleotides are TGTGCCAGTAGTTCCGGCCAGGGGGCTAACTATGGCTACACCTTC.

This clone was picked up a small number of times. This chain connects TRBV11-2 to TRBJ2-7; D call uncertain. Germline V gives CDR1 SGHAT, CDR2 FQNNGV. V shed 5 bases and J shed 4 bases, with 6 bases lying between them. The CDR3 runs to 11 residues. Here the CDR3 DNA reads TGTGCCAGCAGCCGTCTTTACGAGCAGTACTTC. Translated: CASSRLYEQYF.